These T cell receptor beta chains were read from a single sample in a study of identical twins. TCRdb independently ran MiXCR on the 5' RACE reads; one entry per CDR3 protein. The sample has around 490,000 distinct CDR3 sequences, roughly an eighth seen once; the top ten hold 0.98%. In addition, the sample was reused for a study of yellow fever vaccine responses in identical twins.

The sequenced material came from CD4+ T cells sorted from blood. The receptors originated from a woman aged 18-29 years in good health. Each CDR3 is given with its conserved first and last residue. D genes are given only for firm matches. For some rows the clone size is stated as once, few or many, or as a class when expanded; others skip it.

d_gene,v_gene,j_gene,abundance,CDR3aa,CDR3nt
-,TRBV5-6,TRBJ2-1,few,CASSSVAERYNEQFF,TGTGCCAGCAGCTCTGTAGCGGAAAGATACAATGAGCAGTTCTTC
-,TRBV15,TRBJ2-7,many,CATSRSNYEQYF,TGTGCCACCAGCAGATCCAACTACGAGCAGTACTTC
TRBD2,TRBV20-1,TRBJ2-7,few,CSARAGGPADEQYF,TGCAGTGCTCGGGCGGGGGGGCCGGCAGACGAGCAGTACTTC
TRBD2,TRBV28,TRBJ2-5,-,CASSPWEGITPQETQYF,TGTGCCAGCAGTCCTTGGGAGGGTATCACCCCCCAAGAGACCCAGTACTTC
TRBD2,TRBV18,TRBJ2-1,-,CASSLSGTSGNNEQFF,TGTGCCAGCTCCCTGTCCGGGACTAGCGGCAATAATGAGCAGTTCTTC
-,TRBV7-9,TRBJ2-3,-,CASSPQAGLSDTQYF,TGTGCCAGCAGCCCACAGGCAGGGTTATCAGATACGCAGTATTTT
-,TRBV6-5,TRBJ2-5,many,CASSHLVVGVGETQYF,TGTGCCAGCAGTCACCTAGTAGTGGGGGTGGGGGAGACCCAGTACTTC
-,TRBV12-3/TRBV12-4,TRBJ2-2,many,CASRVRESGELFF,TGTGCCAGCAGGGTGAGGGAATCCGGGGAGCTGTTTTTT
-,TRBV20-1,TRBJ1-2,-,CSASQGGNGYTF,TGCAGTGCTAGCCAGGGAGGAAATGGCTACACCTTC
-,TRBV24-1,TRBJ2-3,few,CATSRRTTLNTQYF,TGTGCCACCAGTAGGAGGACAACACTTAATACGCAGTATTTT
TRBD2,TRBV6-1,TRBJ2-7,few,CASTQDGRVSYEQYF,TGTGCCAGCACCCAGGACGGGAGGGTTTCCTACGAGCAGTACTTC
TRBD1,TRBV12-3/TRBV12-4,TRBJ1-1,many,CASSLGQQNTEAFF,TGTGCCAGCAGTTTGGGACAGCAGAACACTGAAGCTTTCTTT
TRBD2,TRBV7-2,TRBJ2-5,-,CASSSSSGGGRETQYF,TGTGCCAGCAGCTCGTCTAGCGGGGGGGGAAGAGAGACCCAGTACTTC
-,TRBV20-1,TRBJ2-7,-,CSAGAWQSNYEQYF,TGCAGTGCGGGGGCCTGGCAGAGCAACTACGAGCAGTACTTC
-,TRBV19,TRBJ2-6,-,CASSNGGVATVLTF,TGTGCCAGTAGTAACGGGGGAGTGGCAACCGTCCTGACTTTC
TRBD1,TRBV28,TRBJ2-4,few,CASSLLGQGNAKNIQYF,TGTGCCAGCAGTTTATTGGGACAGGGAAACGCCAAAAACATTCAGTACTTC
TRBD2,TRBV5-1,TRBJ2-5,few,CASSIRTSQETQYF,TGCGCCAGCAGCATCCGGACTAGCCAAGAGACCCAGTACTTC
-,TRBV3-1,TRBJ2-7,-,CASSKRDGLLREQYF,TGTGCCAGCAGCAAACGGGACGGGCTTTTAAGAGAGCAGTACTTC
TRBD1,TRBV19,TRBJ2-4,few,CASSTTGTEKWNIQYF,TGTGCCAGTAGTACAACCGGGACAGAGAAGTGGAACATTCAGTACTTC
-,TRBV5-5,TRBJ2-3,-,CASSLQGWDTDTQYF,TGTGCCAGCAGCCTGCAGGGGTGGGACACAGATACGCAGTATTTT
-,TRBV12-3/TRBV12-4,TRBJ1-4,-,CASSLSWEEGEKLFF,TGTGCCAGCAGTTTGAGTTGGGAGGAGGGAGAAAAACTGTTTTTT
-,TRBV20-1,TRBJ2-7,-,CSATKQGRTIYEQYF,TGCAGTGCTACTAAACAGGGGCGGACTATCTACGAGCAGTACTTC
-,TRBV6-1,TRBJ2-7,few,CASSSQRTAAYEQYF,TGTGCCAGCAGTAGCCAACGGACAGCAGCCTACGAGCAGTACTTC
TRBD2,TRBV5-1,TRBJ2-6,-,CASSLDPGLAFNGANVLTF,TGCGCCAGCAGCTTGGATCCGGGACTAGCGTTTAACGGGGCCAACGTCCTGACTTTC
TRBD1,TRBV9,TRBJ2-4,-,CASSLRDRLSDIQYF,TGTGCCAGCAGCCTCCGGGACAGGTTAAGCGACATTCAGTACTTC
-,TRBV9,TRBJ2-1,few,CASSVGSKAGQFF,TGTGCCAGCAGCGTAGGCTCCAAAGCTGGGCAGTTCTTC
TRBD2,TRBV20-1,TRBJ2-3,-,CSATDPLAGGFSTDTQYF,TGCAGTGCTACTGACCCACTAGCGGGAGGCTTTAGCACAGATACGCAGTATTTT
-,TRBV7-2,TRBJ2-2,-,CASSPVSGHTGELFF,TGTGCCAGCAGCCCAGTGTCTGGACACACCGGGGAGCTGTTTTTT
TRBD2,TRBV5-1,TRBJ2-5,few,CASSSRTSGRAETQYF,TGCGCCAGCAGCTCCCGGACTAGCGGGAGGGCAGAGACCCAGTACTTC
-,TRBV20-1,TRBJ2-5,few,CSARLQGRETQYF,TGCAGTGCTAGATTACAGGGAAGGGAGACCCAGTACTTC
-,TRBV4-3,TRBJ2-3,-,CASSQGGSVDTQYF,TGCGCCAGCAGCCAAGGGGGCTCGGTAGATACGCAGTATTTT
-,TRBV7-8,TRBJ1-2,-,CASSLLQAGGANYGYTF,TGTGCCAGCAGCCTCCTCCAAGCTGGGGGCGCGAACTATGGCTACACCTTC
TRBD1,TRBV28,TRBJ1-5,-,CASSRDRGDQPQHF,TGTGCCAGCAGTCGGGACAGGGGAGATCAGCCCCAGCATTTT
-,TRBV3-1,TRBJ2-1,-,CASSQPGLPEFF,TGTGCCAGCAGCCAACCTGGACTCCCTGAGTTCTTC
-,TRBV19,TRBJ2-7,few,CASSISGRLQYF,TGTGCCAGTAGTATATCGGGCAGACTACAGTACTTC
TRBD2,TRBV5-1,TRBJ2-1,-,CASSGLTSGAYNEQFF,TGCGCCAGCAGCGGGCTGACTAGCGGGGCCTACAATGAGCAGTTCTTC
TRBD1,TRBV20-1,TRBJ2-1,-,CSATSTGEIGQFF,TGCAGTGCTACCTCCACAGGGGAGATAGGACAGTTCTTC
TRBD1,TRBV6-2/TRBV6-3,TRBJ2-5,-,CASSRPGGRETQYF,TGTGCCAGCAGCCGTCCAGGGGGCCGTGAGACCCAGTACTTC
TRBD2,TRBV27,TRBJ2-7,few,CASSFQTSGPSYEQYF,TGTGCCAGCAGTTTCCAGACTAGCGGTCCATCCTACGAGCAGTACTTC
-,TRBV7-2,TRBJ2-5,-,CASSLEVQYF,TGTGCCAGCAGCTTAGAGGTCCAGTACTTC